The next 13 T cell receptor beta chains were all read from a single sample in a study of T cell changes during pregnancy in multiple sclerosis. Measured with immunoSEQ multiplex PCR; TCRdb has only the in-frame clones, and not every one. The repertoire holds under 75,000 clones, with roughly 91% as singletons. The sequencing used CD4+ T cells from peripheral blood mononuclear cells, collected after pregnancy. All receptors come from a female donor with multiple sclerosis, enrolled in a pregnancy study.

V gene TRBV15 combines with J gene TRBJ2-1; possibly TRBD1 for D (5 bases). Germline V gene data show CDR1 as LNHNV and CDR2 as YYDKDF (reference sequence). The CDR3 is 13 residues long. With 0 bases removed from V and 13 bases from J, the gap between germline ends came to 13 bases. The CDR3 here is CATSRDRSGAQFF. The CDR3 region has the DNA TGTGCCACCAGCAGAGATCGAAGTGGGGCCCAGTTCTTC.

The chain uses TRBV30 and TRBJ1-1; D is undetermined. The CDR3 spans 14 residues. Trimming shortened V by 0 bases and J by 1 base, and 9 bases separated the two germline ends. The V gene's germline CDR1 is GTSNPN and CDR2 SVGIG (reference sequence). The DNA of the CDR3 is TGTGCCTGGAGTGTAATTGCGAGGAACACTGAAGCTTTCTTT. It codes for CAWSVIARNTEAFF.

The chain carries TRBV11-2 and TRBJ1-1; D may be TRBD1 (5 bases). The V gene lost 3 bases and the J gene lost 7 bases, with 18 bases spanning the gap. This CDR3 has 15 residues. The germline gives CDR1 SGHAT, CDR2 FQNNGV. CDR3 residues: CASSFLGLGGGEAFF. For the CDR3, the DNA is TGTGCCAGCAGCTTCCTTGGCCTCGGCGGGGGTGAAGCTTTCTTT.

This clone is a singleton in its sample. V and J are TRBV5-4 and TRBJ2-3; TRBD2 agrees at 10 bases. This CDR3 is 14 amino acids long. The V segment lost 5 bases and the J segment 4 bases; nucleotides outside the gene matches: 4. The germline V gene has CDR1 SGHNT and CDR2 YYREEE (reference sequence). Here the CDR3 DNA reads TGTGCCAGCAGAAGCGGGGGGGCCCCAGATACGCAGTATTTT. Translating gives CASRSGGAPDTQYF.

This chain links TRBV30 with TRBJ2-2; 12 bases map to TRBD2. J was trimmed by 5 bases and V by 2 bases; bases with no gene match: 9. The germline CDR1 and CDR2 sequences are GTSNPN and SVGIG (reference sequence). The CDR3 consists of 17 residues. The DNA of the CDR3 is TGTGCCTGGAGTACTGACGGCGGGACTAGCGGGACCGGGGAGCTGTTTTTT. Translation gives CAWSTDGGTSGTGELFF.

The V gene is TRBV7-3, the J gene TRBJ2-2, with 8 bases that match TRBD2. There are 16 residues in the CDR3. The V segment lost 3 bases and the J segment 4 bases; nucleotides outside the gene matches: 7. The germline V gene has CDR1 SGHTA and CDR2 FQGTGA. The CDR3 protein is CASSLLAGMGTGELFF. CDR3 nucleotides: TGTGCCAGCAGCTTGCTAGCGGGTATGGGCACCGGGGAGCTGTTTTTT.

This clone was recorded once. The chain couples TRBV5-1 to TRBJ1-1; a possible D gene is TRBD1 (6 bases). Trimming took off 4 bases at V and 1 base at J, with 20 bases between the two ends. This CDR3 spans 17 amino acids. Germline lookup yields CDR1 SGHRS and CDR2 YFSETQ. CDR3 region: CASSRGQIPGANTEAFF. In DNA form, the CDR3 reads TGCGCCAGCAGCCGGGGACAAATCCCTGGGGCGAACACTGAAGCTTTCTTT.

The CDR3 here is CASSSRDRGNYGYTF. In nucleotides, the CDR3 is TGTGCCAGCAGCTCCCGGGACAGGGGAAACTATGGCTACACCTTC. The V and J genes are TRBV7-9 and TRBJ1-2, with 10 bases aligning to TRBD1. The germline CDR1 and CDR2 sequences are SEHNR and FQNEAQ (reference sequence). The ends lost 4 bases at V and 2 bases at J; junction bases unmatched: 4. CDR3 length equals 15 residues.

The J gene is TRBJ2-3, the V gene TRBV5-1; D perhaps matches TRBD1 (6 bases). This CDR3 comprises 14 residues. V gave up 4 bases and J gave up 2 bases, with 11 bases separating them. Germline values: CDR1 SGHRS, CDR2 YFSETQ. The CDR3 region is CASSPGQFTDTQYF. CDR3 in DNA: TGCGCCAGCAGCCCCGGACAGTTCACAGATACGCAGTATTTT.

V gene TRBV30 combines with J gene TRBJ2-7; the D gene is possibly TRBD2 (6 bases). Per the germline V gene, CDR1 is GTSNPN and CDR2 is SVGIG (reference sequence). The CDR3 has 18 amino acids. Trimming removed 0 bases from V and 0 bases from J, with 21 bases in between. CDR3 bases: TGTGCCTGGAGTGTAGGTATCAGGTCGGCCGGGAGCTCCTACGAGCAGTACTTC. Its protein is CAWSVGIRSAGSSYEQYF.

The chain has TRBV6-6 and TRBJ2-1, with TRBD2 identical over 11 bases. The CDR3 consists of 16 residues. The V gene's germline CDR1 is MNHNY and CDR2 SVGAGI (reference sequence). Trimming took 5 bases from V and 6 from J; bases not matched to a gene: 9. CDR3 sequence reads: CASSISRTSGSNEQFF. CDR3 coding DNA: TGTGCCAGCAGTATAAGTCGGACTAGCGGGTCCAATGAGCAGTTCTTC.

V is TRBV5-4 and J is TRBJ2-7; 8 bases map to TRBD2. Trimming removed 2 bases from V and 0 bases from J; junction bases left unmatched: 7. This CDR3 contains 16 residues. The germline CDR1 and CDR2 sequences are SGHNT and YYREEE (reference sequence). The CDR3 DNA is TGTGCCAGCAGCTTAGTGGGAAGCGGGAGCTCCTACGAGCAGTACTTC. It codes for CASSLVGSGSSYEQYF.

The chain links TRBV19 to TRBJ1-3, with D possibly matching TRBD1 (6 bases). CDR3 length equals 15 residues. CDR1 and CDR2 (germline): LNHDA, SQIVND (reference sequence). Trimming pared 8 bases from V and 4 bases from J, leaving 18 bases between. CDR3 loop: CASRYNQGNGNTIYF. Written as DNA, the CDR3 is TGTGCCAGTCGTTACAATCAGGGGAACGGAAACACCATATATTTT.